Below are 8 T cell receptor beta chains sequenced from a single sample in a study of cytomegalovirus exposure and HLA in healthy donors (TCRdb year 2017). Libraries were constructed by the immunoSEQ multiplex PCR assay. The multiplex PCR relied on a mix of 60 forward primers for TCR Vbeta segments and 13 reverse primers for TCR Jbeta segments. TCRdb mirrors the immuneACCESS table, restricted to in-frame sequences. Some clones are absent from its copies; in checked studies, under half trace to an unresolved V gene, and the reason for the others is unknown. For this sample the table gives 200,000 to 250,000 clones, of which approximately 78% were detected only once. The ten largest clonotypes hold about 2.6% of the sample. Source material: PBMCs. The receptors derive from a woman in her thirties or forties in good health and CMV-seronegative.

The chain employs TRBV11-2 and TRBJ2-2; D is unresolved. CDR1 SGHAT and CDR2 FQNNGV come from the germline V gene. This CDR3 comprises 11 residues. V lost 0 bases to trimming and J lost 10 bases, with 3 bases between them. The CDR3 here is CASSLELELFF. The DNA of the CDR3 is TGTGCCAGCAGCTTAGAACTGGAGCTGTTTTTT.

The chain carries TRBV4-1 and TRBJ2-7; 7 bases line up with TRBD2. From germline, CDR1 is MGHRA and CDR2 YSYEKL. The CDR3 is 16 amino acids. Trimming removed 4 bases from V and 3 bases from J; junction bases left unmatched: 12. The CDR3 DNA follows: TGCGCCAGCAGCCGAGCCGGGTCTAGCGGAAACTACGAGCAGTACTTC. Residues: CASSRAGSSGNYEQYF.

Details on this clone: Germline is not matched at one junction end, which may reflect a read error. V usage is TRBV6-1 and J usage is TRBJ1-2, with 8 nucleotides matching TRBD1. This CDR3 contains 15 residues. Germline assignment: CDR1 MNHNS and CDR2 SASEGT. The CDR3 sequence: CASRQGWIANYDYTF. In nucleotides, the CDR3 is TGTGCCAGTCGACAGGGGTGGATAGCTAACTATGACTACACCTTC.

V and J are TRBV5-4 and TRBJ2-7; D is possibly TRBD2 (6 bases). CDR3 length equals 14 residues. Germline V CDR1 and CDR2: SGHNT, YYREEE (reference sequence). The ends were cut back, 2 bases at V and 1 base at J, with 10 bases in the middle. CDR3 loop: CASSLHGGSYEQYF. The DNA for the CDR3 is TGTGCCAGCAGCTTACACGGGGGTTCCTACGAGCAGTACTTC.

This chain uses TRBV27 with TRBJ1-5; D uncertain. The V end was cut by 3 bases, the J end by 5 bases, with 11 bases between. CDR1 and CDR2 from the germline V gene are MNHEY and SMNVEV (reference sequence). The CDR3 loop spans 14 amino acids. Written as DNA, the CDR3 is TGTGCCAGCAGTTTTTCACTGGTTGATCAGCCCCAGCATTTT. It encodes CASSFSLVDQPQHF.

The chain has TRBV4-2 and TRBJ2-6, with D perhaps matching TRBD2 (5 bases). V was clipped by 4 bases and J by 1 base, with 11 bases between them. The germline V gene has CDR1 LGHNA and CDR2 YNFKEQ. CDR3 length equals 16 residues. The CDR3 DNA reads as TGTGCCAGCAGCCCGGAGGTTCGATCTGGGGCCAACGTCCTGACTTTC. This translates into CASSPEVRSGANVLTF.

The gene calls are TRBV7-9 and TRBJ2-7; D is ambiguous. This CDR3 has 12 amino acids. CDR1 SEHNR and CDR2 FQNEAQ come from the germline V gene (reference sequence). Between the trimmed V and J ends, which lost 5 bases and 3 bases, there was a span of 8 bases. CDR3: CASSAQHYEQYF. DNA of the CDR3: TGTGCCAGCAGCGCACAACACTACGAGCAGTACTTC.

The chain employs TRBV11-3 and TRBJ2-2; D remains unclear. Germline CDR1 SGHNT, CDR2 YENEEA. Trimming took off 0 bases at V and 4 bases at J, with 9 bases between the two ends. The CDR3 runs to 15 residues. DNA for the CDR3: TGTGCCAGCAGCTTAGATATCAGAACCACCGGGGAGCTGTTTTTT. Translated, it gives CASSLDIRTTGELFF.